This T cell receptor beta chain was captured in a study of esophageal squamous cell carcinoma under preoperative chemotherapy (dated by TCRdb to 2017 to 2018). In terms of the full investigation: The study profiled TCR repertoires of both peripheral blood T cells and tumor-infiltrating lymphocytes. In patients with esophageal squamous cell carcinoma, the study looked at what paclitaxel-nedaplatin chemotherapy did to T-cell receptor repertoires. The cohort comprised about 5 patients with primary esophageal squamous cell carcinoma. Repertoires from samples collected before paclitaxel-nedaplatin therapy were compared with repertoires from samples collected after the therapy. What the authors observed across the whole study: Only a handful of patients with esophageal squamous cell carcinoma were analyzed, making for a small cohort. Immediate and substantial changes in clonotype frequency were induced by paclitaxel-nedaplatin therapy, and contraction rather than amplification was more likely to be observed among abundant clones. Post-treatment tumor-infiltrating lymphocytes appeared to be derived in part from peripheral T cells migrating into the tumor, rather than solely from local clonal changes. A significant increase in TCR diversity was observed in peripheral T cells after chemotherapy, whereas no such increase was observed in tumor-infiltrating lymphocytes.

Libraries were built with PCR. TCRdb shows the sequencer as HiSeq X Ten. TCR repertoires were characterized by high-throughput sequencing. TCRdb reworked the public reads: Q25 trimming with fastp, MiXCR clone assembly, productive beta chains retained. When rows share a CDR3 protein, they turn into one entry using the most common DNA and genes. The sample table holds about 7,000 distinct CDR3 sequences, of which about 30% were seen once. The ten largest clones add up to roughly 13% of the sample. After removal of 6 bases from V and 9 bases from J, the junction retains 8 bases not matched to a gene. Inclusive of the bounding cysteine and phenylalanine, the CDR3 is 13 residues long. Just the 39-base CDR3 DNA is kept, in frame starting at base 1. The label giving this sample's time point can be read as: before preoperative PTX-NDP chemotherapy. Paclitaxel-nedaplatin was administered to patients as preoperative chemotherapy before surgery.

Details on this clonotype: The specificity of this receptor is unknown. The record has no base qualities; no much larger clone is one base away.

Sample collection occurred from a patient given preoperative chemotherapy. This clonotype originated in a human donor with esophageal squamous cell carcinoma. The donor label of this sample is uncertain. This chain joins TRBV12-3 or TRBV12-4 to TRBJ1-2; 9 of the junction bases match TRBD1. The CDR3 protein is CASSPGQGRSYTF. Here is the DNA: TGTGCCAGCAGCCCGGGACAGGGAAGGAGCTACACCTTC.